The 17 T cell receptor beta chains below all came from one sample that was sequenced in a study of shared clonotypes between healthy human individuals. The protocol was immunoSEQ multiplex PCR, while the TCRdb copy is restricted to in-frame clones and leaves out a portion. The data contain some 2,000,000 clones, 85% to 95% of them singletons. The sequencing input was naive CD4+ T cells sorted from blood. Specified subset: CD45RA+ positively selected. These TCRs come from a man aged 18-30 years in good health.

This chain joins TRBV5-1 and TRBJ2-5; D is possibly TRBD1 (5 bases). There are 16 residues in the CDR3. The germline V and J ends were trimmed by 0 bases and 5 bases, with 17 bases remaining between them. CDR1 SGHRS and CDR2 YFSETQ come from the germline V gene. CDR3 nucleotide sequence: TGCGCCAGCAGCTTGGACGGTGCAGGGCCGGAGGAGACCCAGTACTTC. It encodes CASSLDGAGPEETQYF.

The chain joins TRBV5-1 to TRBJ2-1, with a tentative D call TRBD2 (5 bases). V gave up 5 bases and J gave up 8 bases, with 17 bases separating them. The CDR3 is 14 amino acids. CDR1 is SGHRS and CDR2 is YFSETQ in the germline V gene. Here the CDR3 reads CASRAAGPPHEQFF. The CDR3 bases are TGCGCCAGCAGGGCGGCGGGCCCCCCCCATGAGCAGTTCTTC.

This clone was seen repeatedly, ten times or more. The V gene is TRBV30, the J gene TRBJ2-7; D is uncertain. Germline V gene sequence: CDR1 GTSNPN, CDR2 SVGIG (reference sequence). CDR3 size: 12 residues. V gave up 5 bases and J gave up 3 bases, with 11 bases separating them. Here the CDR3 reads CAWGRPSYEQYF. The CDR3 region has the DNA TGTGCCTGGGGAAGACCCAGCTACGAGCAGTACTTC.

V gene TRBV7-8 combines with J gene TRBJ2-7; D call uncertain. The CDR3 consists of 11 residues. The V end lost 6 bases, the J end lost 7 bases, and 10 bases lay between the germline ends. Germline V gives CDR1 SGHVS, CDR2 FQNEAQ. Here the CDR3 reads CASSLSREQYF. CDR3 nucleotides: TGTGCCAGCAGTTTGTCAAGGGAGCAGTACTTC.

As regards this clone: This sample also contains other DNA sequences that code for the same CDR3. V usage is TRBV6-5 and J usage is TRBJ1-1; TRBD1 aligns across 10 bases. The CDR3 is 13 amino acids. V shed 6 bases, J shed 4 bases, and the junction held 2 bases outside the gene matches. Germline V lookup: CDR1 MNHEY, CDR2 SVGAGI. The CDR3 region is CASRRTGGTEAFF. DNA for the CDR3: TGTGCCAGCAGGAGGACAGGGGGCACTGAAGCTTTCTTT.

Concerning this clone: The sample carries other DNA sequences with the same CDR3. This chain joins TRBV10-2 and TRBJ2-5; D is unresolved. The CDR3 is 12 amino acids. Germline-derived CDR1 and CDR2 are WSHSY and SAAADI. With 0 bases removed from V and 5 bases from J, the gap between germline ends came to 4 bases. The CDR3 is CASSESGETQYF. Written as DNA, the CDR3 is TGCGCCAGCAGTGAGTCTGGTGAGACCCAGTACTTC.

This clone was observed once. The genes are TRBV10-3 and TRBJ2-7; D gene uncertain. With 0 bases removed from V and 11 bases from J, the gap between germline ends came to 17 bases. CDR3 length: 14 residues. Germline V gene data show CDR1 as ENHRY and CDR2 as SYGVKD. CDR3 sequence reads: CAISESMSWGPKYF. The CDR3 region has the DNA TGTGCCATCAGTGAGTCGATGAGCTGGGGTCCCAAGTACTTC.

The rearrangement uses TRBV6-5 and TRBJ1-6; 7 nucleotides line up with TRBD1. Trimming cost V 2 bases and J 5 bases; bases outside gene matches: 6. CDR3 length: 16 residues. The germline V gene has CDR1 MNHEY and CDR2 SVGAGI. The CDR3 is CASSYVSGGDNSPLHF. Written as DNA, the CDR3 is TGTGCCAGCAGTTACGTATCAGGGGGGGATAATTCACCCCTCCACTTT.

A remark on this clone: Other DNA sequences in this sample translate to the same CDR3. This CDR3 reads CASSVLLNTEAFF. CDR3 in DNA: TGTGCCAGCAGCGTCTTGCTGAACACTGAAGCTTTCTTT. This chain connects TRBV9 to TRBJ1-1; unclear D gene. Trimming took 2 bases from V and 0 from J, leaving 5 bases between them. CDR1 and CDR2 (germline): SGDLS, YYNGEE. This CDR3 has 13 residues.

This clone has a single count. The chain combines TRBV19 with TRBJ1-1; D is unresolved. Germline V gives CDR1 LNHDA, CDR2 SQIVND (reference sequence). V shed 4 bases and J shed 4 bases, with 16 bases lying between them. This CDR3 has 15 amino acids. The CDR3 region has the DNA TGTGCCAGTAGTACCCTTTGGGGAGTGGGCACTGAAGCTTTCTTT. It is translated as CASSTLWGVGTEAFF.

V gene TRBV5-1 combines with J gene TRBJ2-7; D gene unclear. Per germline, CDR1 SGHRS and CDR2 YFSETQ. V shed 0 bases and J shed 5 bases, with 15 bases lying between them. The CDR3 covers 15 residues. The CDR3, as DNA: TGCGCCAGCAGCTTGGGTGCTAGTCCCGTCCACGAGCAGTACTTC. This translates into CASSLGASPVHEQYF.

The V and J genes are TRBV10-3 and TRBJ1-3; no clear D. Germline CDR1 is ENHRY and CDR2 is SYGVKD. The ends were cut back, 6 bases at V and 4 bases at J, with 16 bases in the middle. The CDR3 is 15 residues long. This CDR3 reads CAIRTSATLGNTIYF. DNA for the CDR3: TGTGCCATCAGAACCTCGGCGACACTCGGAAACACCATATATTTT.

With regard to this clone: This sample also contains other DNA sequences that code for the same CDR3. The genes are TRBV4-3 and TRBJ1-3; D uncertain. This CDR3 comprises 15 residues. In germline, CDR1 is LGHNA, CDR2 YSLEER. The V and J ends lost 1 base and 0 bases respectively, with 7 bases between them. Written as DNA, the CDR3 is TGCGCCAGCAGCCAAGCCTTGTCCTCTGGAAACACCATATATTTT. Translated: CASSQALSSGNTIYF.

The V gene is TRBV10-3, the J gene TRBJ1-2, with no clear D. V lost 8 bases and J 3 bases, leaving 13 bases between the germline ends. The CDR3 length is 13 residues. The germline CDR1 and CDR2 sequences are ENHRY and SYGVKD. The CDR3 sequence is CAIGPNADYGYTF. CDR3 in DNA: TGTGCCATCGGCCCGAACGCTGACTATGGCTACACCTTC.

J is TRBJ1-6 and V is TRBV10-2; TRBD1 is a possible D gene (6 bases). Germline CDR1 WSHSY, CDR2 SAAADI. The CDR3 contains 15 residues. V was pared by 0 bases and J by 5 bases, with 8 bases between. The CDR3 loop is CASSESGQNNSPLHF. Written as DNA, the CDR3 is TGCGCCAGCAGTGAGTCGGGACAAAATAATTCACCCCTCCACTTT.

J is TRBJ2-3 and V is TRBV5-1, with 7 bases fitting TRBD1. The CDR3 is made up of 15 amino acids. The J segment lost 4 bases and the V segment lost 4 bases, leaving 9 bases of the junction unmatched. Germline-derived CDR1 and CDR2 are SGHRS and YFSETQ. The CDR3 loop reads CASSRRDSVPDTQYF. The CDR3 DNA sequence: TGCGCCAGCAGCCGCCGGGACAGTGTACCAGATACGCAGTATTTT.

This clone is a singleton in its sample. This rearrangement joins TRBV21-1 to TRBJ2-7; TRBD1 was called by the table and not checked on the DNA. TRBV21-1 corresponds to a pseudogene. The CDR3 sequence is 14 residues long. For the CDR3, the DNA is TGTGCCAGCAGCAAAAGGGGGCCGGGGTACGAGCAGTACTTC. This encodes CASSKRGPGYEQYF.